This T cell receptor (beta chain) comes out of a study of cytomegalovirus exposure and HLA in healthy donors. Use of 60 Vbeta and 13 Jbeta primers characterized the PCR. Profiled with immunoSEQ multiplex PCR; TCRdb holds only in-frame clones, not every one. The table records about 99,000 clones, about 80% of them present only once. Of note for this clone: The antigen remains unidentified.

Whole-study findings and limits: Using a false discovery rate of 0.05, a later analysis showed that 15,000 to 20,000 TCR beta sequences were associated with HLA alleles. V- and J-gene trimming of TCR beta was linked (in a later analysis) to a missense DCLRE1C variant.

The sequenced sample was PBMCs. The TCR originated in a man aged 55 to 70 in good health and CMV-seropositive.

CDR3 coding DNA: TGTGCCAGCACCCGTCCCGGGACAGGGGGCAATCAGCCCCAGCATTTT. Protein sequence: CASTRPGTGGNQPQHF. The rearrangement uses TRBV28 and TRBJ1-5, with 10 bases that match TRBD1. CDR1 is MDHEN and CDR2 is SYDVKM in the germline V gene. The CDR3 contains 16 residues. V lost 7 bases, J lost 2 bases, and 8 bases stayed unmatched.